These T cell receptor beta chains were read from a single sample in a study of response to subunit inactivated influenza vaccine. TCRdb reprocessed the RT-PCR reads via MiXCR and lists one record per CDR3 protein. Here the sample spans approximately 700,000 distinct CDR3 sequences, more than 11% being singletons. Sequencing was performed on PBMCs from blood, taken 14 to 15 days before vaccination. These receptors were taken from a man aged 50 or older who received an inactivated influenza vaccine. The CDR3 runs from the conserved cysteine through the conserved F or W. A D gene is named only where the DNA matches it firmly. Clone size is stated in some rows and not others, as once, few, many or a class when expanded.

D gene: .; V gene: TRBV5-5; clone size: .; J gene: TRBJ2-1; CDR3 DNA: TGTGCCAGCAGCTTGTGGTTAGGACTACCTAGAAATCAGCAGTTCTTC; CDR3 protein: CASSLWLGLPRNQQFF
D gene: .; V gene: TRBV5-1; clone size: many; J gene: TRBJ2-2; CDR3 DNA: TGCGCCAGCAGCCGTGGCCCCAACACCGGGGAGCTGTTTTTT; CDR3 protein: CASSRGPNTGELFF
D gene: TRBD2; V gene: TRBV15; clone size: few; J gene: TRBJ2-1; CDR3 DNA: TGTGCCACCAGCAGAGAGATGGGGGGGGCCTACAATGAGCAGTTCTTC; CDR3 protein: CATSREMGGAYNEQFF
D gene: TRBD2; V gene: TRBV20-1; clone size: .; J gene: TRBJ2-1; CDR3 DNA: TGCAGTGCCCTATCCGGGACTAGCGTAATCGATGAGCAGTTCTTC; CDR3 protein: CSALSGTSVIDEQFF
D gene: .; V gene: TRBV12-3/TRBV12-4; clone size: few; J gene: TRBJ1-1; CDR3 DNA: TGTGCCAGCAGCCGCGGGCGCGGAGCTTTCTTT; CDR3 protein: CASSRGRGAFF
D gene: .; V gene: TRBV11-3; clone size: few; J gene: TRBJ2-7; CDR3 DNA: TGTGCCAGCAGACCGGGCAGGGTTCTCTACGAGCAGTACTTC; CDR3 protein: CASRPGRVLYEQYF
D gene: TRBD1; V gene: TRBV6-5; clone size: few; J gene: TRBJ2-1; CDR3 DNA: TGTGCCAGCAGTTTGGGACAGGACCCCACAGGGCAGTTCTTC; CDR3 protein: CASSLGQDPTGQFF
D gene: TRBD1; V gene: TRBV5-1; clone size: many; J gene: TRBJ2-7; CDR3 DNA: TGCGCCAGCAGCTTGGAGGGACAGTACAAGCAGTACTTC; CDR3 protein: CASSLEGQYKQYF
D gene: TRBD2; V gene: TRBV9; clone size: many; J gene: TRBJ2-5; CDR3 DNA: TGTGCCAGCGACCCAGGACTAGCGGGTATACAAGAGACCCAGTACTTC; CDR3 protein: CASDPGLAGIQETQYF
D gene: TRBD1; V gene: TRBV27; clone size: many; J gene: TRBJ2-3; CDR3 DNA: TGTGCCAGCAGTTCAACAGGGGCCCCCACAGATACGCAGTATTTT; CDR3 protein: CASSSTGAPTDTQYF
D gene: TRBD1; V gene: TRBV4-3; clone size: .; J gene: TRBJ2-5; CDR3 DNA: TGCGCCAGCAGAGTCGACAGGGAATCTCCAGTTTGGTACTTC; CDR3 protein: CASRVDRESPVWYF
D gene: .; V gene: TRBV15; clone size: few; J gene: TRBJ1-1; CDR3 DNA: TGTGCCACCAGCAGTAGGACGGTTAGCACTGAAGCTTTCTTT; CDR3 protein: CATSSRTVSTEAFF
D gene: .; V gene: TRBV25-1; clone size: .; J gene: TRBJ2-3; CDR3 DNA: TGTGCCAGCAGACGAGGTTTCACAGATACGCAGTATTTT; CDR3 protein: CASRRGFTDTQYF
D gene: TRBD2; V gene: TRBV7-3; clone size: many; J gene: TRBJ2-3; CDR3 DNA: TGTGCCAGCAGCGCAGGGACTAGCGGGAGAGTTACGCAGTATTTT; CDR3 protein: CASSAGTSGRVTQYF
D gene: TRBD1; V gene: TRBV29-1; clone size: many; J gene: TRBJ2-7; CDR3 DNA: TGCAGCGCGCGACAGGGTGAGGTTAACGAGCAGTACTTC; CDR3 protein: CSARQGEVNEQYF
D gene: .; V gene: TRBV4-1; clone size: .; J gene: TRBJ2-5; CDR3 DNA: TGCGCCAGCAGCCAAGAAAGGCCAGAGGAGACCCAGTACTTC; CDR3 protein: CASSQERPEETQYF
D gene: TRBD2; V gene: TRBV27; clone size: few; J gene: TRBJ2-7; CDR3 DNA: TGTGCCAGCAGGCCTAGCGGGGGGGCCAGTTCCTACGAGCAGTACTTC; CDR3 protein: CASRPSGGASSYEQYF
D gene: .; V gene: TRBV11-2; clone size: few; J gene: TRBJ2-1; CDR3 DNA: TGTGCCAGCAGCTTTGACCCGGGGGAGGCTGAGCAGTTCTTC; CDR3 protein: CASSFDPGEAEQFF
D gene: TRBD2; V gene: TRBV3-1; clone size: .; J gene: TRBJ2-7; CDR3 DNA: TGTGCCAGCAGCCATAGCGGGCGGATTCCTAATTTCTACGAGCAGTACTTC; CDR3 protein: CASSHSGRIPNFYEQYF
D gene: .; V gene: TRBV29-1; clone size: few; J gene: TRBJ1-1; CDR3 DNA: TGCAGCGTTGTTCCGCTCATGAACACTGAAGCTTTCTTT; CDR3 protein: CSVVPLMNTEAFF
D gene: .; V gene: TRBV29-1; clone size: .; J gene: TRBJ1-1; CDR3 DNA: TGCAGCGTTGAAGATCGGGGCTCTGACACTGAAGCTTTCTTT; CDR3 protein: CSVEDRGSDTEAFF
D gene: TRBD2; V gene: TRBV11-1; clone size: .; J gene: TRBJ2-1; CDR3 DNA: TGTGCCAGCAGCTGGGTACATCTGACTAGCGGGAGGGCCGATGAGCAGTTCTTC; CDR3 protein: CASSWVHLTSGRADEQFF